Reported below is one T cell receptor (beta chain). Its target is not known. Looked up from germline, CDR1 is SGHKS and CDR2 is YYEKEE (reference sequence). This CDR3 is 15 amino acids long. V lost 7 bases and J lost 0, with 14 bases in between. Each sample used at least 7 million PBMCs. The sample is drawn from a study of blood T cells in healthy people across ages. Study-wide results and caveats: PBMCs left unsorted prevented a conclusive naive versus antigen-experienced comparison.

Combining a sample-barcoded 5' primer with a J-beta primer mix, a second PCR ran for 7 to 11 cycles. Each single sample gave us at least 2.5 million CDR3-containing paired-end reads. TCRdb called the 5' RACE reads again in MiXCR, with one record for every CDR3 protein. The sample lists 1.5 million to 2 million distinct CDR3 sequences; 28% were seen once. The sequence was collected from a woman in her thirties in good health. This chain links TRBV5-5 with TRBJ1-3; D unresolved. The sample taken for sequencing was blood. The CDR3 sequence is CASGLDGDSGNTIYF. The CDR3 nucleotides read TGTGCCAGCGGACTGGACGGAGACTCTGGAAACACCATATATTTT.